Sequencing of this T cell receptor beta chain was carried out in a study of cytomegalovirus exposure and HLA in healthy donors. In the study overall: From donors who were HLA-typed, an early data release held approximately 84 million unique TCRs.

Trimming left V 0 bases short and J 6 bases short, with 11 bases between. The germline V gene encodes CDR1 MRHNA and CDR2 SNTAGT. The length of the CDR3 is 15 residues. In its sample, this clone was seen a few times. Antigen: not known. Researchers ran the PCR with 60 Vbeta and 13 Jbeta primers. The assay was immunoSEQ multiplex PCR, and TCRdb's table has in-frame clones only and misses some. Here the sample spans about 150,000 clones, about 10% being singletons. General study findings and limits: Diagnosis of cytomegalovirus status made by the classifier reportedly showed high specificity and sensitivity. A later analysis found common viral pathogens apparently linked to several of the most significant clusters.

This chain joins TRBV6-4 and TRBJ2-2; possible D gene TRBD2, 7 bases. Sequencing was carried out using PBMCs. This TCR derives from a woman in her forties in good health and CMV-seropositive. For the CDR3, the DNA is TGTGCCAGCAGTGACTCCCCCGGGGGGCCCGGGGAGCTGTTTTTT. As protein: CASSDSPGGPGELFF.